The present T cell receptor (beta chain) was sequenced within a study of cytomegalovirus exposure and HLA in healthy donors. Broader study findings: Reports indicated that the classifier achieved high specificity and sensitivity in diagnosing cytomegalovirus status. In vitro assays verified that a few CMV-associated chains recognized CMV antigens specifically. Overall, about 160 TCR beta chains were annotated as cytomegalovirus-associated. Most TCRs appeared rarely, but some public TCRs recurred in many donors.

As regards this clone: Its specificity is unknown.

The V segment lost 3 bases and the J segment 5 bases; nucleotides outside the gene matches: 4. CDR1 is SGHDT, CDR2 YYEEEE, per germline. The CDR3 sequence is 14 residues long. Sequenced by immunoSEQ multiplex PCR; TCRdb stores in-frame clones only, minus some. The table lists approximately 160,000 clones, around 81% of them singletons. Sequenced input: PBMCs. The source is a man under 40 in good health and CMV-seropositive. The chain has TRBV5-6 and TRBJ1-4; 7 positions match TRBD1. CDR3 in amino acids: CASSWGQSNEKLFF. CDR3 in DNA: TGTGCCAGCAGCTGGGGACAGTCAAATGAAAAACTGTTTTTT.